The clone carrying this T cell receptor beta chain is classed as large (0.1 to 1%). Germline V gives CDR1 SGHDT, CDR2 YYEEEE. V was clipped by 5 bases and J by 2 bases, with 19 bases between them. This CDR3 is built from 16 residues. The data derive from a study of blood T cell repertoires in COVID-19. Study-level background: Spain, Italy and the United States supplied samples that represented acute and convalescent COVID-19. T cells, B-cell-depleted T cells, or PBMCs provided the cDNA or gDNA that served as material.

In the original processing: Reference gene primer amplification gave estimated nucleated cell counts. TCRdb's table, derived via immunoSEQ multiplex PCR, lists solely in-frame clones and lacks some. That table gives V, J and clone size, and the DNA gave D and trimming. Here the sample spans over 200,000 clones, around 82% being singletons. The TCR was taken from an elderly man with acute or convalescent COVID-19. Sequencing used peripheral blood. This rearrangement joins TRBV5-6 to TRBJ2-5; weak D call: TRBD2 (5 bases). For the CDR3, the DNA is TGTGCCAGCAGTCGCGGGTCCCAGGCCCAGCAAGAGACCCAGTACTTC. Amino acid sequence: CASSRGSQAQQETQYF.